This TCR beta chain comes out of a study of shared clonotypes between healthy human individuals. The CDR3 length is 13 residues. J was trimmed by 1 base and V by 5 bases; bases with no gene match: 4. Germline V lookup: CDR1 GTSNPN, CDR2 SVGIG (reference sequence). Sequencing used immunoSEQ multiplex PCR; TCRdb keeps in-frame clones, though not all of them. The table records nearly 750,000 clones, roughly 72% of them present only once. The source is a woman aged 25 to 39 in good health. The specimen was memory CD4+ T cells sorted from blood. Subset meaning: CD45RA-negative fraction. The chain has TRBV30 and TRBJ1-1, with 7 bases lining up with TRBD1. The DNA for the CDR3 is TGTGCCTGGGCTCGACAGGGGAACACTGAAGCTTTCTTT. This codes for CAWARQGNTEAFF. The complete variable domain, with remaining parts taken from reference TRBV30 and TRBJ1-1, reads SQTIHQWPATLVQPVGSPLSLECTVEGTSNPNLYWYRQAAGRGLQLLFYSVGIGQISSEVPQNLSASRPQDRQFILSSKKLLLSDSGFYLCAWARQGNTEAFFGQGTRLTVV.